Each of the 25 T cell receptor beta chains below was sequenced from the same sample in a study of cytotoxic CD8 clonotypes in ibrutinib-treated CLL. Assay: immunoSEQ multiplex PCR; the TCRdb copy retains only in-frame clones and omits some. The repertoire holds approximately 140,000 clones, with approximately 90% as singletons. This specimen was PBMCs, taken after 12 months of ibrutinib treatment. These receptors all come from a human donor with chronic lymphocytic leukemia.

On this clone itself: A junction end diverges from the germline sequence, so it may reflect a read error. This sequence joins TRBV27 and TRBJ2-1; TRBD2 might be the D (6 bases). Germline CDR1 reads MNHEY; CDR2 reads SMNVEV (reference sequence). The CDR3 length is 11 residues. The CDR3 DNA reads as TGTGCCAGCAGCACTAGCAGGAGGATGGTCTTC. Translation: CASSTSRRMVF.

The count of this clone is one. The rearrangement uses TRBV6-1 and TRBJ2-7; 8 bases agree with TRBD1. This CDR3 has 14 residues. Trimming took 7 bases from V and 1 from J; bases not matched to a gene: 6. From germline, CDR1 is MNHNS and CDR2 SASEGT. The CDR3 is CASNPQGVSYEQYF. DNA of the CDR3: TGTGCCAGCAACCCACAGGGGGTATCCTACGAGCAGTACTTC.

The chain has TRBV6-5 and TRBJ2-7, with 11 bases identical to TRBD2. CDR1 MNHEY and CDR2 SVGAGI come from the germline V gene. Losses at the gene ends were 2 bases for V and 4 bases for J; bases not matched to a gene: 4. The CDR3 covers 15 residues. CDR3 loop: CASSYGTSGTYEQYF. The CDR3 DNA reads TGTGCCAGCAGTTACGGGACTAGCGGTACTTACGAGCAGTACTTC.

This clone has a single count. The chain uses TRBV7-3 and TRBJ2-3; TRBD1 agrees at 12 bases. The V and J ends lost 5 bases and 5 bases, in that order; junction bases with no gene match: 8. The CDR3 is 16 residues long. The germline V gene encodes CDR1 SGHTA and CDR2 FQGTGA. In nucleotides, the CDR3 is TGTGCCAGCAGCCAAGTGGGACAGGGGGCGGGAGATACGCAGTATTTT. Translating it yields CASSQVGQGAGDTQYF.

This CDR3 is CASSSYTGELFF. DNA for the CDR3: TGTGCCAGCAGCTCTTACACCGGGGAGCTGTTTTTT. This rearrangement joins TRBV11-1 to TRBJ2-2; no clear D gene. The length of the CDR3 is 12 residues. Trimming left V 4 bases short and J 3 bases short, with 3 bases between. The germline CDR1 and CDR2 sequences are SGHAT and FQDESV (reference sequence).

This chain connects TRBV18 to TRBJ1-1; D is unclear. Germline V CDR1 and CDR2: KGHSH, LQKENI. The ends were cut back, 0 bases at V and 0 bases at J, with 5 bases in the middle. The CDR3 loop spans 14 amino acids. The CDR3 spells CASSPPSMNTEAFF. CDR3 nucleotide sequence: TGTGCCAGCTCACCACCCAGCATGAACACTGAAGCTTTCTTT.

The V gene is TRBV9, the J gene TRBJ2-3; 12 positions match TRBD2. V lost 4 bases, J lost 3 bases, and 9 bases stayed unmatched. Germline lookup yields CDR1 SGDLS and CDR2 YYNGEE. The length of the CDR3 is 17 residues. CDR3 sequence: CASSLSHGLAGTDTQYF. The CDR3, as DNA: TGTGCCAGCAGCCTCTCCCACGGACTAGCGGGGACAGATACGCAGTATTTT.

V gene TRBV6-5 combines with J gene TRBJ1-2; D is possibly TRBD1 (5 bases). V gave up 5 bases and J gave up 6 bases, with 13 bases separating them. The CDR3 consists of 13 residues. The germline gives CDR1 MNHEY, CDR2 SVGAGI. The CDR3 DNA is TGTGCCAGCAGTGAGGGGTTAGTGGATGGCTACACCTTC. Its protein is CASSEGLVDGYTF.

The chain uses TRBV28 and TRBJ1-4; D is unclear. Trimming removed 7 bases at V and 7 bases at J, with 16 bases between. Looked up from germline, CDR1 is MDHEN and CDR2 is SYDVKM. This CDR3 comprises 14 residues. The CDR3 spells CASTLGGRAEKLFF. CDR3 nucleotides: TGTGCCAGCACCCTAGGAGGGCGTGCTGAAAAACTGTTTTTT.

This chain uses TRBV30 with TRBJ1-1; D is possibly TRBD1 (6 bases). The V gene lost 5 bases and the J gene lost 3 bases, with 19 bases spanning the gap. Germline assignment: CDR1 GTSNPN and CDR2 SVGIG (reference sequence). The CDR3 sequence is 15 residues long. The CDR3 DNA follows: TGTGCCTGGGAGACAGGCCGCGGGGGATACACTGAAGCTTTCTTT. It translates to CAWETGRGGYTEAFF.

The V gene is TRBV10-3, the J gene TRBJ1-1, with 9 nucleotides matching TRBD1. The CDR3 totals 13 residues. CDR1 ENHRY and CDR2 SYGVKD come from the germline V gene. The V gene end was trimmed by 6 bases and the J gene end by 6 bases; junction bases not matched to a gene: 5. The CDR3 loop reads CAISWTGESEAFF. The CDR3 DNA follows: TGTGCCATCAGCTGGACAGGGGAGTCTGAAGCTTTCTTT.

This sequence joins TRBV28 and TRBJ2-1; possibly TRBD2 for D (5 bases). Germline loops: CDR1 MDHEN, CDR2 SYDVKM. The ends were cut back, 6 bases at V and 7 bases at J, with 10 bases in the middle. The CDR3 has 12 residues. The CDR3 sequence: CASRQTRNEQFF. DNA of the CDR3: TGTGCCAGCAGACAAACTAGAAATGAGCAGTTCTTC.

The CDR3 region has the DNA TGCGCCAGCAGCTTGCATAGGGACGGTGGTGAGCAGTTCTTC. Its translation: CASSLHRDGGEQFF. The chain has TRBV5-1 and TRBJ2-1; D may be TRBD1 or TRBD2 (5 bases each). Looked up from germline, CDR1 is SGHRS and CDR2 is YFSETQ. The CDR3 loop spans 14 amino acids. V lost 1 base, J lost 9 bases, and 14 bases lay in between.

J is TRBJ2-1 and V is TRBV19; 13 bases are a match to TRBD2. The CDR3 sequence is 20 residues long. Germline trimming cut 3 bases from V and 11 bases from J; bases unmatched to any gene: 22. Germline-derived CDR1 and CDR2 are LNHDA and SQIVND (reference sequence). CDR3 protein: CASSISPFTSGRAPPMKQFF. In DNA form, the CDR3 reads TGTGCCAGTAGTATTAGCCCCTTCACTAGCGGGAGGGCCCCGCCAATGAAGCAGTTCTTC.

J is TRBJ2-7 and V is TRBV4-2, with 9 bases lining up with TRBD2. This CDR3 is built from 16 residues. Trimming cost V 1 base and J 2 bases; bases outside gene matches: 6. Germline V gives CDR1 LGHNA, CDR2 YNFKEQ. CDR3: CASSQGSGRGAYEQYF. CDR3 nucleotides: TGTGCCAGCAGCCAAGGTAGCGGGAGAGGGGCCTACGAGCAGTACTTC.

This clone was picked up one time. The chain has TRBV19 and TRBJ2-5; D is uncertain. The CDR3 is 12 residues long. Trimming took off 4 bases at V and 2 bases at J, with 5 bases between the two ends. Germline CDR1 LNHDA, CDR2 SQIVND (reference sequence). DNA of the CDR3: TGTGCCAGTAGTAGGGAACAAGAGACCCAGTACTTC. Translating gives CASSREQETQYF.

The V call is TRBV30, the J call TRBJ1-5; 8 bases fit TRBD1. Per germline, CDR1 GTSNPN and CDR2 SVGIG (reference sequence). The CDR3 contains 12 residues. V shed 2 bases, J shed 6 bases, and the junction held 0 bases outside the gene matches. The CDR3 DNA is TGTGCCTGGAGTCAGGGGGCTCAGCCCCAGCATTTT. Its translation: CAWSQGAQPQHF.

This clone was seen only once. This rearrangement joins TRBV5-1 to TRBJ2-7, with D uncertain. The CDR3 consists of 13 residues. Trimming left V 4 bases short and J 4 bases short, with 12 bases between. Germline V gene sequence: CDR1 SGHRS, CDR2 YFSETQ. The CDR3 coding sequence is TGCGCCAGCAGCGTGGACGGGCAGTACGAGCAGTACTTC. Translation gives CASSVDGQYEQYF.

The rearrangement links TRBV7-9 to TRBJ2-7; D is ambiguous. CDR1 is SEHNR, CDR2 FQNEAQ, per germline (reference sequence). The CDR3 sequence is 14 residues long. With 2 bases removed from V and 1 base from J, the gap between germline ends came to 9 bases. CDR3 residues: CASSLNEESYEQYF. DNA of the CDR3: TGTGCCAGCAGCTTAAACGAGGAGTCCTACGAGCAGTACTTC.

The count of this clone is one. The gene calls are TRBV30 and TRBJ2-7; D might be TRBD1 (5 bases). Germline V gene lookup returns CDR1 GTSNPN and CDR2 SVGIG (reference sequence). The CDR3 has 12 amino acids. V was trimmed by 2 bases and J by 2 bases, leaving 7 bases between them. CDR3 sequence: CAWSRTPYEQYF. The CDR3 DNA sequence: TGTGCCTGGAGTAGGACACCCTACGAGCAGTACTTC.

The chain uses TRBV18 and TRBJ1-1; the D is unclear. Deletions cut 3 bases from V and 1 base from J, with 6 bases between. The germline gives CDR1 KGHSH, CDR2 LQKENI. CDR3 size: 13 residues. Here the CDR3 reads CASSPAENTEAFF. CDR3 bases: TGTGCCAGCTCACCGGCGGAGAACACTGAAGCTTTCTTT.

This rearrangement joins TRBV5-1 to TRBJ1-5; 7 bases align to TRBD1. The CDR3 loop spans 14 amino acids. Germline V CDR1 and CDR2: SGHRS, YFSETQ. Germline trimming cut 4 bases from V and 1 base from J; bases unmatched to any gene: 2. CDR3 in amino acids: CASSTGQSNQPQHF. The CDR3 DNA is TGCGCCAGCAGCACGGGACAGAGCAATCAGCCCCAGCATTTT. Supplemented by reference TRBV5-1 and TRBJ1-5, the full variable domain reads KAGVTQTPRYLIKTRGQQVTLSCSPISGHRSVSWYQQTPGQGLQFLFEYFSETQRNKGNFPGRFSGRQFSNSRSEMNVSTLELGDSALYLCASSTGQSNQPQHFGDGTRLSIL.

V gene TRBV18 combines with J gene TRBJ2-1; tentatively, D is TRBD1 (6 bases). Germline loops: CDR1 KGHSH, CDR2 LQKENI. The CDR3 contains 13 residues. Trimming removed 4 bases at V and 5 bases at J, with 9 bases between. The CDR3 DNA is TGTGCCAGCTCACTCTGGACAGACAATGAGCAGTTCTTC. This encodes CASSLWTDNEQFF.

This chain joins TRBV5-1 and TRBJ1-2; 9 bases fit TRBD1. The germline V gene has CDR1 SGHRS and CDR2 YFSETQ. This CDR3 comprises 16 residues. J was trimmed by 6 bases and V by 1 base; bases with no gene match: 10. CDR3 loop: CASSLSEGGQGNGYTF. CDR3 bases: TGCGCCAGCAGCTTGTCCGAGGGAGGACAGGGGAATGGCTACACCTTC.

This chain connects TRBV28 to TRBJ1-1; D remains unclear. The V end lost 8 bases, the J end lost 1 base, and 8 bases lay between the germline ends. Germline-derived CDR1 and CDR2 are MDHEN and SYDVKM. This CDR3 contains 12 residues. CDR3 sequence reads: CASGAGNTEAFF. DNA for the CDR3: TGTGCCAGCGGTGCGGGGAACACTGAAGCTTTCTTT.